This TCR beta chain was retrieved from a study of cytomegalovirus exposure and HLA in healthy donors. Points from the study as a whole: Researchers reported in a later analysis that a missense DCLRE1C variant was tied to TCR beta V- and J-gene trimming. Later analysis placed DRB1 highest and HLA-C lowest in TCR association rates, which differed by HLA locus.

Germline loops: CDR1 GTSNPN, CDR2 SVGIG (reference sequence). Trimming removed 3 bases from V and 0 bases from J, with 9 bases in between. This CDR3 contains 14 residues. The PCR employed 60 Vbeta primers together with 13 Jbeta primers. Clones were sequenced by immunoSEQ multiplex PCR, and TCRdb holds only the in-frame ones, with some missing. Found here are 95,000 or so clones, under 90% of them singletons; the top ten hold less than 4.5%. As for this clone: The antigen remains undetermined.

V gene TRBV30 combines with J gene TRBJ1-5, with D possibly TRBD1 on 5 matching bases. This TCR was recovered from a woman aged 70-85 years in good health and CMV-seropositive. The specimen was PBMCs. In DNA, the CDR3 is TGTGCCTGGAGAGGGGCTTATAGCAATCAGCCCCAGCATTTT. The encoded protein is CAWRGAYSNQPQHF.